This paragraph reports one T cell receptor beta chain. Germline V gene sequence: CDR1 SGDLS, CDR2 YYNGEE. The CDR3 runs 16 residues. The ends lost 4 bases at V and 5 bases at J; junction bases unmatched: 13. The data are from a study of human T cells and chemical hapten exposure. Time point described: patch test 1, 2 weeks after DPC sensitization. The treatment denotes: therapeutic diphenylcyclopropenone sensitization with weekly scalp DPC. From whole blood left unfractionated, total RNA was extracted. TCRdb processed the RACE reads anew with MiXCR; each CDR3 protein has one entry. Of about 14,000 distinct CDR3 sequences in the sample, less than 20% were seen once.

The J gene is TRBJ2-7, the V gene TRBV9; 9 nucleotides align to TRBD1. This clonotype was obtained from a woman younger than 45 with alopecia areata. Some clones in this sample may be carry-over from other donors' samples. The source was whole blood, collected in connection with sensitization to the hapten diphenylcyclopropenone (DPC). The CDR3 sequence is CASSITTDRGGDEQYF. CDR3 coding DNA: TGTGCCAGCAGCATAACTACGGACAGGGGAGGGGACGAGCAGTACTTC. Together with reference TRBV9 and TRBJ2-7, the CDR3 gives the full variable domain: DSGVTQTPKHLITATGQRVTLRCSPRSGDLSVYWYQQSLDQGLQFLIQYYNGEERAKGNILERFSAQQFPDLHSELNLSSLELGDSALYFCASSITTDRGGDEQYFGPGTRLTVT.